This is a list of T cell receptor beta chains from one sample in a study of cytomegalovirus exposure and HLA in healthy donors. Sequencing was performed with immunoSEQ multiplex PCR; in TCRdb, only in-frame clones are kept and a portion is missing. This sample yields 150,000 to 200,000 clones, of which roughly 80% are seen a single time; 0.25% to 0.3% belongs to the top ten. Material: PBMCs. Source of these receptors: a boy aged 5-17 years in good health and CMV-seronegative. CDR3s include the opening cysteine and the closing phenylalanine or tryptophan. D genes are given only for firm matches. Clone size is stated in some rows and not others, as once, few, many or a class when expanded.

V	J	size	D	CDR3	DNA
TRBV5-1	TRBJ1-4	NA	NA	CASSSSDEKLFF	TGCGCCAGCAGCTCCTCAGATGAAAAACTGTTTTTT
TRBV7-2	TRBJ1-1	NA	TRBD1	CASSLRRGTEAFF	TGTGCCAGCAGCTTACGCAGGGGGACTGAAGCTTTCTTT
TRBV4-3	TRBJ2-7	NA	NA	CASSQETSPSPYEQYF	TGCGCCAGCAGCCAAGAAACAAGTCCTTCCCCCTACGAGCAGTACTTC
TRBV5-1	TRBJ2-1	few	NA	CASSLRDLGNEQFF	TGCGCCAGCAGCTTGCGGGATCTGGGGAATGAGCAGTTCTTC
TRBV6-5	TRBJ2-7	few	TRBD1	CASSIAGTDYEQYF	TGTGCCAGCTCAATCGCCGGGACAGACTACGAGCAGTACTTC
TRBV6-5	TRBJ2-2	NA	NA	CASSSSLRELFF	TGTGCCAGCAGTTCCTCCCTTAGGGAGCTGTTTTTT
TRBV6-1	TRBJ1-5	NA	NA	CASSEAGALSQPQHF	TGTGCCAGCAGTGAAGCAGGGGCGCTGAGTCAGCCCCAGCATTTT
TRBV2	TRBJ1-5	NA	NA	CASSEGLGGRQPQHF	TGTGCCAGCAGTGAAGGGCTGGGGGGGAGGCAGCCCCAGCATTTT
TRBV18	TRBJ1-5	NA	TRBD1	CASSPKKLTGTGTIQPQHF	TGTGCCAGCTCACCTAAGAAACTCACCGGGACAGGGACGATTCAGCCCCAGCATTTT
TRBV7-9	TRBJ2-1	NA	NA	CASSGRQYNEQFF	TGTGCCAGCAGCGGCCGACAGTACAATGAGCAGTTCTTC
TRBV5-1	TRBJ2-1	NA	TRBD2	CASSPAGRGAVNEQFF	TGCGCCAGCAGCCCGGCGGGGAGGGGCGCGGTAAATGAGCAGTTCTTC
TRBV25-1	TRBJ1-4	once	NA	CASSEGLRGMFF	TGTGCCAGCAGTGAAGGCCTCAGGGGAATGTTTTTT
TRBV6-5	TRBJ1-4	few	TRBD1	CASSTGQILEKLFF	TGTGCCAGCAGTACGGGACAGATTCTTGAAAAACTGTTTTTT
TRBV19	TRBJ2-5	once	NA	CASSMQGDSETQYF	TGTGCCAGTAGTATGCAAGGGGATAGCGAGACCCAGTACTTC
TRBV5-4	TRBJ2-3	NA	NA	CASSFGQAHTDTQYF	TGTGCCAGCAGCTTTGGGCAGGCCCACACAGATACGCAGTATTTT
TRBV21-1	TRBJ1-4	NA	NA	CASSLAGGEKLFF	TGTGCCAGCAGCCTCGCGGGCGGGGAAAAACTGTTTTTT
TRBV6-5	TRBJ1-6	NA	NA	CASRRGSSYNSPLHF	TGTGCCAGCAGAAGAGGGAGCTCCTATAATTCACCCCTCCACTTT
TRBV4-3	TRBJ2-1	NA	NA	CASSQEGQDYNEQFF	TGCGCCAGCAGCCAAGAGGGGCAGGACTACAATGAGCAGTTCTTC
TRBV19	TRBJ1-5	NA	TRBD1	CASSGQVGQPQHF	TGTGCCAGTAGCGGACAGGTGGGTCAGCCCCAGCATTTT
TRBV5-4	TRBJ1-2	once	NA	CASSPGLSNYGYTF	TGTGCCAGCAGCCCAGGACTGTCTAACTATGGCTACACCTTC
TRBV7-3	TRBJ2-7	NA	NA	CASSLGGDFYEQYF	TGTGCCAGCAGCCTAGGGGGAGACTTCTACGAGCAGTACTTC
TRBV4-3	TRBJ2-7	NA	NA	CASSQDVRDYEQYF	TGCGCCAGCAGCCAAGACGTCCGAGACTACGAGCAGTACTTC
TRBV5-6	TRBJ2-7	few	TRBD1	CASSVPDRDSYEQYF	TGTGCCAGCAGCGTACCGGACAGGGATTCCTACGAGCAGTACTTC
TRBV29-1	TRBJ1-4	NA	TRBD1	CSVMTDRGQEKLFF	TGCAGCGTTATGACGGACAGGGGGCAGGAAAAACTGTTTTTT
TRBV15	TRBJ1-2	once	TRBD1	CATSGPPGTVPYGYTF	TGTGCCACCAGCGGACCCCCAGGGACAGTCCCTTATGGCTACACCTTC
TRBV4-3	TRBJ1-2	NA	NA	CASSPDNTNYGYTF	TGCGCCAGCAGCCCAGATAACACTAACTATGGCTACACCTTC